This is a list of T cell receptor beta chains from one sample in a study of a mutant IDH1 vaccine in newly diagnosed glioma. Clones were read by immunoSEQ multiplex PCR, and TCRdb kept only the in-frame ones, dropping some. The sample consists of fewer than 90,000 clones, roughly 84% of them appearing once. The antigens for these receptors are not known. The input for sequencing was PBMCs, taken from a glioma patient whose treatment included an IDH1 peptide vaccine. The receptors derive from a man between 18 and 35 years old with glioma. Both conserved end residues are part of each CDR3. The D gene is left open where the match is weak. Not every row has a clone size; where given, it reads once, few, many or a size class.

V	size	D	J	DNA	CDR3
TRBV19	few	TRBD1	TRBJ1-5	TGTGCCAGTAGTACCCGACAGGGCCATCAGCCCCAGCATTTT	CASSTRQGHQPQHF
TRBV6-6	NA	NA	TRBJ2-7	TGTGCCAGCAACCCGGACTCGAACGCCTACGAGCAGTACTTC	CASNPDSNAYEQYF
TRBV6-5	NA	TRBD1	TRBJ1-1	TGTGCCAGCAGTCGGGGCGGGACAGCGAACACTGAAGCTTTCTTT	CASSRGGTANTEAFF
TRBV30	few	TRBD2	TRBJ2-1	TGTGCCTGGATTAGCGGGAGGGCAAATGAGCAGTTCTTC	CAWISGRANEQFF
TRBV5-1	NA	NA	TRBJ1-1	TGCGCCAGCAGCTTGACGGCAGGCCCAATGGGGACTTTCTTT	CASSLTAGPMGTFF
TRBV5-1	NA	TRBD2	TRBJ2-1	TGCGCCAGCAGCTTTTACCCCCTTACTAGCGGGTTGAGCTCCTACAATGAGCAGTTCTTC	CASSFYPLTSGLSSYNEQFF
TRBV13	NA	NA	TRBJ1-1	TGTGCCAGCAGCCCCCACCTGACAGGGAACACTGAAGCTTTCTTT	CASSPHLTGNTEAFF
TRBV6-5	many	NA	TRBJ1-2	TGTGCCAGCAGTTACTCGGGGCGGGCCGGGTATGGCTACACCTTC	CASSYSGRAGYGYTF
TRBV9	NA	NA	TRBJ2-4	TGTGCCAGCAGCGTAGAGGGGAGCACCAAAAACATTCAGTACTTC	CASSVEGSTKNIQYF
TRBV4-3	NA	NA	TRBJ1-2	TGCGCCAGCAGCCAAGAGGCGGATAACTATGGCTACACCTTC	CASSQEADNYGYTF
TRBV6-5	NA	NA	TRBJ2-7	TGTGCCAGCAGTCCTCCCCAGAGCTACGAGCAGTACTTC	CASSPPQSYEQYF
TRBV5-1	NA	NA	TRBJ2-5	TGCGCCAGCAGCTTGGAGGGGGAGACCCAGTACTTC	CASSLEGETQYF
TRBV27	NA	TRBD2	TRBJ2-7	TGTGCCAGCAGGGCCCCGGGGGGGCCCGAGCAGTACTTC	CASRAPGGPEQYF
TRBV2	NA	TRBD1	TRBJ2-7	TGTGCCAGCAGTGAAGCCAGGGGGAGCTCCTACGAGCAGTACTTC	CASSEARGSSYEQYF
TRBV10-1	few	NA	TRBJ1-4	TGCGCCAGCACTATTGAAAAACTGTTTTTT	CASTIEKLFF
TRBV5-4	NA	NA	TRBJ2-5	TGTGCCAGCAGCTTGGGGGGGGTCCAAGAGACCCAGTACTTC	CASSLGGVQETQYF
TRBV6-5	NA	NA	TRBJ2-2	TGTGCCAGCAAGTCGCCAGGGATAAACACCGGGGAGCTGTTTTTT	CASKSPGINTGELFF
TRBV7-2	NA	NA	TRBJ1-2	TGTGCCAGCAGCTTAGCGGAGGCGTCCTACTATGGCTACACCTTC	CASSLAEASYYGYTF
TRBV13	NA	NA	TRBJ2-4	TGTGCCAGCAGCGTCTGGGCTTCAGCCAAAAACATTCAGTACTTC	CASSVWASAKNIQYF
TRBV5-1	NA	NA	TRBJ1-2	TGCGCCAGCAGCCTCCTACGGACGGGACCCCGGGGCTACACCTTC	CASSLLRTGPRGYTF
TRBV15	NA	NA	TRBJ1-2	TGTGCCACCAGCAGAGCTCAGGGAGGCTACACCTTC	CATSRAQGGYTF
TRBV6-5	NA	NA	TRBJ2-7	TGTGCCAGCAGCCACGGGGAAGCCTACGAGCAGTACTTC	CASSHGEAYEQYF
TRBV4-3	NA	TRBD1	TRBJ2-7	TGCGCCAGCAGCCAAGATCGAGGGACAGGGAACGAGCAGTACTTC	CASSQDRGTGNEQYF
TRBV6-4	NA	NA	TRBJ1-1	TGTGCCAGCAGGAAGACAACCCGGGGCACTGAAGCTTTCTTT	CASRKTTRGTEAFF
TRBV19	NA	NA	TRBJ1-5	TGTGCCAGTAGTCCCCAAAACTCTCAGCCCCAGCATTTT	CASSPQNSQPQHF
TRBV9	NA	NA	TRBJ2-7	TGTGCCAGCAGCGTAGGGCGGAGCTCCTACGAGCAGTACTTC	CASSVGRSSYEQYF
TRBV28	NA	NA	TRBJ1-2	TGTGCCAGCAGTTGGGGAATTAACTATGGCTACACCTTC	CASSWGINYGYTF
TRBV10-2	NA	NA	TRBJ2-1	TGCGCCAGCGGCGTCTGGAATGAGCAGTTCTTC	CASGVWNEQFF
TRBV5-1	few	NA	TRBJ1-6	TGCGCCAGCAGACCTGAACGGGATTCACCCCTCCACTTT	CASRPERDSPLHF
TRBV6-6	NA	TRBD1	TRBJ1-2	TGTGCCAGCAGTTACCGGACAGGGGGCAACTATGGCTACACCTTC	CASSYRTGGNYGYTF
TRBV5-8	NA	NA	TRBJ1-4	TGTGCCAGCAGCTTGGTATTGGGGGGCTTTGGCGATGAAAAACTGTTTTTT	CASSLVLGGFGDEKLFF
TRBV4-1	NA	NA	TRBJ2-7	TGCGCCAGCAGCCGCGGGCAGGGCTACGAGCAGTACTTC	CASSRGQGYEQYF
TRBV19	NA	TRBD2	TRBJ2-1	TGTGCCAGTAGTACCCTGACTAGCGGGAGCTCCTACAATGAGCAGTTCTTC	CASSTLTSGSSYNEQFF
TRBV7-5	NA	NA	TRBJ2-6	TGTGCCGTAGGGGGGACAGGGGTAACTGGGGCCAACGTCCTGACTTTC	CAVGGTGVTGANVLTF
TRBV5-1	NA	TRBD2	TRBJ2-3	TGCGCCAGCAGCCTACGCGGGTACAGGACTAGCGGGAGTGGGTATACGCAGTATTTT	CASSLRGYRTSGSGYTQYF
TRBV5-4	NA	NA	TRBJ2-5	TGTGCCAGCAGCTCCGGGACAAATCAAGAGACCCAGTACTTC	CASSSGTNQETQYF
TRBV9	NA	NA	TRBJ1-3	TGTGCCAGCGGAGGTGACCCGGCCAGAAACACCATATATTTT	CASGGDPARNTIYF
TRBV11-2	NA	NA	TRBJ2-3	TGTGCCAGCAGCTCCCTTAACACACATACGCAGTATTTT	CASSSLNTHTQYF
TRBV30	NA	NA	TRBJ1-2	TGTGCCTGGGGGCACGGGAACGGCTACACCTTC	CAWGHGNGYTF
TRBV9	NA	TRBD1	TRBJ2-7	TGTGCCAGCAGCTCCCAAAGGGGGACAGGGAACTACGAGCAGTACTTC	CASSSQRGTGNYEQYF
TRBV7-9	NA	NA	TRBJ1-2	TGTGCCAGCAGCTCTGGCAGAAACTATGGCTACACCTTC	CASSSGRNYGYTF
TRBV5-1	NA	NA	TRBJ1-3	TGCGCCAGCAGCCTTGGCCGCTCTGGAAACACCATATATTTT	CASSLGRSGNTIYF
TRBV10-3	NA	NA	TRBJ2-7	TGTGCCATCAGTGAGGGGGGGGTTAATTCAGGGGACGAGCAGTACTTC	CAISEGGVNSGDEQYF
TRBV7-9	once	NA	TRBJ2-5	TGTGCCAGCAGCTCTGACGGGGAGACCCAGTACTTC	CASSSDGETQYF